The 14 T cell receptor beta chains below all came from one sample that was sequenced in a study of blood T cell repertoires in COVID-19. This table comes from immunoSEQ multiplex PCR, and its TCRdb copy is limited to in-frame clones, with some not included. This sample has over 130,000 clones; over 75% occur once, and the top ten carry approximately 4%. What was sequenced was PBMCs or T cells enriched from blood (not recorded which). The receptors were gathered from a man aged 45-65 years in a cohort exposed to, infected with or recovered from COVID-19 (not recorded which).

CDR3 in amino acids: CASSPRDTLYTEAFF. CDR3 in DNA: TGTGCCAGCAGCCCGAGGGATACCTTGTACACTGAAGCTTTCTTT. This rearrangement joins TRBV27 to TRBJ1-1; D remains ambiguous. CDR3 size: 15 residues. Germline CDR1 and CDR2: MNHEY and SMNVEV (reference sequence). Trimming removed 6 bases at V and 3 bases at J, with 17 bases between.

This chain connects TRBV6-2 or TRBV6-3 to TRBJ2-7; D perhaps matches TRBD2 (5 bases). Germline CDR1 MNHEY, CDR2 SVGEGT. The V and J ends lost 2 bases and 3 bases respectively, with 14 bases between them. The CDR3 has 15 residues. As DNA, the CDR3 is TGTGCCAGCAGTTACCGGCGGGCGCCCGACTACGAGCAGTACTTC. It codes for CASSYRRAPDYEQYF.

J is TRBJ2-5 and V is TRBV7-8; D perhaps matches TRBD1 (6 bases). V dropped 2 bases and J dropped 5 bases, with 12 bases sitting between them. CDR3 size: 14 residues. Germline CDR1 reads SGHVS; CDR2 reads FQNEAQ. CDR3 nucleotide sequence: TGTGCCAGCAGCTTATTGTCAGGGGTCGAGACCCAGTACTTC. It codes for CASSLLSGVETQYF. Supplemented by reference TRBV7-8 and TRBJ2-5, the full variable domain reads GAGVSQSPRYKVAKRGQDVALRCDPISGHVSLFWYQQALGQGPEFLTYFQNEAQLDKSGLPSDRFFAERPEGSVSTLKIQRTQQEDSAVYLCASSLLSGVETQYFGPGTRLLVL.

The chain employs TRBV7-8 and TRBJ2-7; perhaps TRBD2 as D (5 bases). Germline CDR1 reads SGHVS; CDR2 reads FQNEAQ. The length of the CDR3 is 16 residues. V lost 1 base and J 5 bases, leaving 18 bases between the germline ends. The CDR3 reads CASSLGVSGSGNEQYF. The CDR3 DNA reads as TGTGCCAGCAGCTTAGGGGTGTCAGGTTCGGGAAACGAGCAGTACTTC.

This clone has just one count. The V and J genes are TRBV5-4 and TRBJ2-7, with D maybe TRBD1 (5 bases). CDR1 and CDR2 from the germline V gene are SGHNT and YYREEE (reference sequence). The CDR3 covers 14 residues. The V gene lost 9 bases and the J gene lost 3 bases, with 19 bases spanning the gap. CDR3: CATTPQGQDYEQYF. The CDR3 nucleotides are TGTGCCACGACCCCGCAGGGTCAGGACTACGAGCAGTACTTC.

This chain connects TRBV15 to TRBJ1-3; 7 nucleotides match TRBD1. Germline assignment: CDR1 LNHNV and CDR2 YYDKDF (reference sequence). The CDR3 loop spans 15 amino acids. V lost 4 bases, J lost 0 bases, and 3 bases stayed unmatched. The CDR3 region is CATSKGGSSGNTIYF. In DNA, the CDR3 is TGTGCCACCAGCAAAGGGGGCAGCTCTGGAAACACCATATATTTT.

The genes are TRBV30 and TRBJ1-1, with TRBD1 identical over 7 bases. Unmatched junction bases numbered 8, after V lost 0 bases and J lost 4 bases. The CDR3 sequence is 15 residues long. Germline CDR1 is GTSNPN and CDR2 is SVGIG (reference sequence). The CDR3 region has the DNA TGTGCCTGGAGTGTGGACCCAGGGGGGAGCACTGAAGCTTTCTTT. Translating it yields CAWSVDPGGSTEAFF.

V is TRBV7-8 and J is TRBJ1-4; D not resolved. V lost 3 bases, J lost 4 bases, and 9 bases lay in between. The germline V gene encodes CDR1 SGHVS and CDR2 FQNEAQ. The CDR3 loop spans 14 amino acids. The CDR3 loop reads CASSFDRVNEKLFF. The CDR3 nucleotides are TGTGCCAGCAGCTTCGACCGGGTTAATGAAAAACTGTTTTTT.

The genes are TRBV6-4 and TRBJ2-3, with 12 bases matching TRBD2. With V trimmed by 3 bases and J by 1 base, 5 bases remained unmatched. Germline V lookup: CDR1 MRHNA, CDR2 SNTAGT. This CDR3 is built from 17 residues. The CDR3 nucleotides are TGTGCCAGCAGTGAGGAGGCTAGCGGGAGGGGCACAGATACGCAGTATTTT. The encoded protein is CASSEEASGRGTDTQYF.

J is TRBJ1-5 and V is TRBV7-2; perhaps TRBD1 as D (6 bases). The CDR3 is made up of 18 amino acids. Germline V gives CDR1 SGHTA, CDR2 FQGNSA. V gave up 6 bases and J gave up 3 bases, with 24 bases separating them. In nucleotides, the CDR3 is TGTGCCAGCAGTTCAACTTCCTTCGACAGGTTCTTCAATCAGCCCCAGCATTTT. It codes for CASSSTSFDRFFNQPQHF.

The CDR3 loop reads CASSDDRAAATNEKLFF. The CDR3 coding sequence is TGTGCCAGCAGTGATGACAGGGCGGCTGCAACTAATGAAAAACTGTTTTTT. This rearrangement joins TRBV27 to TRBJ1-4; 7 bases align to TRBD1. V trimming: 5 bases; J trimming: 0 bases; junction bases outside the gene matches: 9. The CDR3 consists of 17 residues. The germline V gene has CDR1 MNHEY and CDR2 SMNVEV (reference sequence).

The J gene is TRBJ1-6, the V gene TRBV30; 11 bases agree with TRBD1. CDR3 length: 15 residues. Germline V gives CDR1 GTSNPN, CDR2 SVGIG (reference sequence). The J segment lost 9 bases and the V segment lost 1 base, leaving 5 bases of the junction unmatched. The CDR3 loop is CAWSDGQGASSPLHF. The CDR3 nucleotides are TGTGCCTGGAGTGACGGACAGGGGGCAAGTTCACCCCTCCACTTT. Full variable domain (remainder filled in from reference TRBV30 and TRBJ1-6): SQTIHQWPATLVQPVGSPLSLECTVEGTSNPNLYWYRQAAGRGLQLLFYSVGIGQISSEVPQNLSASRPQDRQFILSSKKLLLSDSGFYLCAWSDGQGASSPLHFGNGTRLTVT.

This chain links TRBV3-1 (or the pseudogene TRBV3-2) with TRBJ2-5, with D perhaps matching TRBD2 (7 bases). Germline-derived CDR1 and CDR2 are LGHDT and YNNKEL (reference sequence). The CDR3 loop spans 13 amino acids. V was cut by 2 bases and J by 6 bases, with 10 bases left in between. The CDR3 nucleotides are TGTGCCAGCAGCCAAAACGGGGGGCAGACCCAGTACTTC. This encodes CASSQNGGQTQYF.

The CDR3 spells CASSVREDYEQYF. CDR3 nucleotides: TGTGCCAGCAGTGTCCGGGAGGACTACGAGCAGTACTTC. The rearrangement joins TRBV2 to TRBJ2-7; TRBD2 matches 7 bases. The junction had 3 bases not matched to a gene; V was cut back by 4 bases and J by 3 bases. Germline V gives CDR1 SNHLY, CDR2 FYNNEI. This CDR3 is 13 amino acids long.